This T cell receptor beta chain was identified during a study of CD8+ T cells in alopecia areata. Findings and limits, study-wide: Scalp samples also yield sequences from resident alphabeta T cells of normal skin.

In germline, CDR1 is SGHNT, CDR2 YENEEA. The ends lost 3 bases at V and 8 bases at J; junction bases unmatched: 2. This CDR3 has 13 residues. Treatment described: oral pan-JAK inhibitor, 5-10 mg twice daily. Sequencing templates came from extracted RNA that was reverse transcribed into cDNA. The repertoire was sequenced with immunoSEQ multiplex PCR; TCRdb's copy has only in-frame clones and lacks some. The sample lists 100,000 to 150,000 clones; roughly 60% were seen once. As for this clone: The target antigen is unknown.

The sample consisted of CD8+ T cells sorted from blood, taken at week 4, from a patient treated with tofacitinib. The chain uses TRBV11-3 and TRBJ2-2; TRBD1 agrees at 8 bases. The source of this sequence is a human donor with alopecia areata. The CDR3 region is CASSFGQGGELFF. For the CDR3, the DNA is TGTGCCAGCAGCTTCGGACAGGGAGGGGAGCTGTTTTTT.